The clone carrying this T cell receptor (beta chain) appeared a few times. The antigen remains unidentified. Time point of the sample: patch test 1, 2 weeks after DPC sensitization. Sample treatment: therapeutic diphenylcyclopropenone sensitization with weekly scalp DPC. These data belong to a study of human T cells and chemical hapten exposure. General study points: It was expanded TCRs that formed significantly more large CDR3 similarity clusters than controls did. Having alopecia, the donors may differ immunologically from healthy people.

TCRdb used MiXCR to reprocess the RACE reads, holding one entry per CDR3 protein. The sample shows about 120,000 distinct CDR3 sequences, approximately 13% of them seen only once. Trimming at V came to 5 bases and at J to 9 bases, leaving 14 bases not matched to a gene. The CDR3 runs 16 residues. The sample here was whole blood, taken in connection with sensitization to the hapten diphenylcyclopropenone (DPC). This TCR derives from a man younger than 30 with alopecia areata. Some clones in this sample may be carry-over from other donors' samples. The V call is TRBV12-3 or TRBV12-4, the J call TRBJ2-1, with 9 bases matching TRBD2. This CDR3 reads CASSRGGGAAQSEQFF. CDR3 DNA: TGTGCCAGCAGTCGCGGCGGGGGGGCCGCCCAGAGTGAGCAGTTCTTC.